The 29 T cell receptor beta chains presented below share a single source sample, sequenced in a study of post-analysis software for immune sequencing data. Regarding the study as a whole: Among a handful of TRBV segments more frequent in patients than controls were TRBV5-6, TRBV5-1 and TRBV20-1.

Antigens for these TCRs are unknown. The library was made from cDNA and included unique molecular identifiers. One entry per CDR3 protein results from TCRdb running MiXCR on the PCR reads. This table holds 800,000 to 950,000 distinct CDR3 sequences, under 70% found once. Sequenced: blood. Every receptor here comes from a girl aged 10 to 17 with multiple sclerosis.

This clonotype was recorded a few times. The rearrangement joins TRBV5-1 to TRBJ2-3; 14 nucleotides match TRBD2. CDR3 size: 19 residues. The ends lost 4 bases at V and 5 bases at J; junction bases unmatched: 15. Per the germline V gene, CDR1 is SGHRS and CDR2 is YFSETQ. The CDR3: CASSRDGMGLAGARDTQYF. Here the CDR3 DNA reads TGCGCCAGCAGCCGGGATGGAATGGGACTAGCGGGAGCGAGAGATACGCAGTATTTT.

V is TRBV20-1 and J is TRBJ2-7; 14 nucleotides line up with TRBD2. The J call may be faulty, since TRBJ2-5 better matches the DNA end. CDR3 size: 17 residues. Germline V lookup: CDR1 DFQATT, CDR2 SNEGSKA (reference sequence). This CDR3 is CSARYPTSGRAGETQYF. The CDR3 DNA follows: TGCAGTGCTAGATACCCGACTAGCGGGAGGGCGGGAGAGACCCAGTACTTC.

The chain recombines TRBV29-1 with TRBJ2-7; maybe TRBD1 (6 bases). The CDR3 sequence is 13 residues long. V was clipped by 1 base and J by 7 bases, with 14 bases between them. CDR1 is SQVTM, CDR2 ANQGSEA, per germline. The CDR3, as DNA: TGCAGCGTTGAAGGACAGGCCGTCTCTGAGCAGTACTTC. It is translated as CSVEGQAVSEQYF.

The CDR3 nucleotides read TGTGCCAGCAGCTTGGGTTGGGGGGCCTTCTCTGGAAACACCATATATTTT. Translation gives CASSLGWGAFSGNTIYF. The J gene is TRBJ1-3, the V gene TRBV5-6, with D perhaps matching TRBD1 (6 bases). CDR3 length: 17 residues. Trimming took off 0 bases at V and 0 bases at J, with 13 bases between the two ends. Germline loops: CDR1 SGHDT, CDR2 YYEEEE.

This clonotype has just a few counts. The CDR3 coding sequence is TGTGCCAGCAGCCTGTACCCAGAAAAGACCCAGTACTTC. Translating it yields CASSLYPEKTQYF. This chain links TRBV3-1 with TRBJ2-5; D remains unclear. Trimming took 4 bases from V and 6 from J, leaving 12 bases between them. CDR3 size: 13 residues. Per germline, CDR1 LGHDT and CDR2 YNNKEL (reference sequence).

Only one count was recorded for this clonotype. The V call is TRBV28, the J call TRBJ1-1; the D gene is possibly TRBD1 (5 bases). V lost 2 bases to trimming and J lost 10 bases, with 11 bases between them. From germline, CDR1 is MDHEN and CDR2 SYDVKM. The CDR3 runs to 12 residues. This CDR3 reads CASSLPPGRAFF. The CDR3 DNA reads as TGTGCCAGCAGTTTACCCCCAGGGCGAGCTTTCTTT.

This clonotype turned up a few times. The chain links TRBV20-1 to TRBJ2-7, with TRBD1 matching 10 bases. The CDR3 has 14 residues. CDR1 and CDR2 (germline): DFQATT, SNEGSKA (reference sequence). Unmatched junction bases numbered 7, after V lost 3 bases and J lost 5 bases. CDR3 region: CSARARTGGNEQYF. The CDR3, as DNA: TGCAGTGCTAGGGCCAGGACAGGGGGGAACGAGCAGTACTTC.

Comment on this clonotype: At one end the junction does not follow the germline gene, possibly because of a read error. Here the CDR3 reads CASSLGGKETQYF. The CDR3 DNA reads TGTGCCAGCAGCTTAGGCGGGAAAGAGACCCAGTACTTC. This chain joins TRBV5-1 and TRBJ2-5; a weak D match, TRBD2 (6 bases). Germline V lookup: CDR1 SGHRS, CDR2 YFSETQ. This CDR3 contains 13 residues.

CDR3 loop: CASSSHRDSYNEQFF. The CDR3 region has the DNA TGTGCCAGCAGTTCTCACCGGGACAGCTACAATGAGCAGTTCTTC. The chain has TRBV12-3 or TRBV12-4 and TRBJ2-1, with 7 bases aligning to TRBD1. The trim removed 4 bases at V and 3 bases at J, leaving 6 bases unmatched. CDR3 size: 15 residues.

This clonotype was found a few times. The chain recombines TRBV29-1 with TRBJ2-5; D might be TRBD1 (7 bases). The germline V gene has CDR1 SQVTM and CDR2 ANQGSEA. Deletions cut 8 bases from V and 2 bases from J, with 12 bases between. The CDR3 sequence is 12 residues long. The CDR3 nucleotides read TGCAGCACTGCGGGACAGCAAGAGACCCAGTACTTC. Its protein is CSTAGQQETQYF.

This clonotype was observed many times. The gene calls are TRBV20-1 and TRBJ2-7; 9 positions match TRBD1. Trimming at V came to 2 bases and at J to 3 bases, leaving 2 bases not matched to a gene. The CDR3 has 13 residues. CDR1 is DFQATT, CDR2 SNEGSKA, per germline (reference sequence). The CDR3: CSARTGGGYEQYF. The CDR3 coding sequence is TGCAGTGCTAGAACAGGGGGCGGCTACGAGCAGTACTTC.

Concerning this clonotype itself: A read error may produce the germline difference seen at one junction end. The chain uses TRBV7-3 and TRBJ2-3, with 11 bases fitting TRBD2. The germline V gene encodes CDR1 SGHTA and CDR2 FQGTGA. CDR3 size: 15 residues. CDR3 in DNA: TGTACCAGCAGCTCATGGACTAGCGGGTGGGATACGCAGTATTTT. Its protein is CTSSSWTSGWDTQYF. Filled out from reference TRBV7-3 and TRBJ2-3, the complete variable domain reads GAGVSQTPSNKVTEKGKYVELRCDPISGHTALYWYRQSLGQGPEFLIYFQGTGAADDSGLPNDRFFAVRPEGSVSTLKIQRTERGDSAVYLCTSSSWTSGWDTQYFGPGTRLTVL.

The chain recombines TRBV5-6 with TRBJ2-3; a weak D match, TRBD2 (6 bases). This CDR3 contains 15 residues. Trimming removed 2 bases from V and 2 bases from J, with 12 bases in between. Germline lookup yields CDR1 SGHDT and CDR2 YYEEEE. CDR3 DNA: TGTGCCAGCAGCTTAGGAGGGCGTTTCACAGATACGCAGTATTTT. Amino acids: CASSLGGRFTDTQYF. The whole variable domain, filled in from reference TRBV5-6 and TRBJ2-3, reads DAGVTQSPTHLIKTRGQQVTLRCSPKSGHDTVSWYQQALGQGPQFIFQYYEEEERQRGNFPDRFSGHQFPNYSSELNVNALLLGDSALYLCASSLGGRFTDTQYFGPGTRLTVL.

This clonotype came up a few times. This CDR3 reads CASSATGTGPHYEQYF. Written as DNA, the CDR3 is TGTGCCAGCAGTGCGACCGGGACAGGGCCCCACTACGAGCAGTACTTC. The chain recombines TRBV12-3 or TRBV12-4 with TRBJ2-7, with 9 bases fitting TRBD1. Losses at the gene ends were 5 bases for V and 3 bases for J; bases not matched to a gene: 11. This CDR3 contains 16 residues.

The CDR3 DNA follows: TGTGCCAGCAGCACCCGACTAGCGGGAGGAGAAGTGGCCAAAAACATTCAGTACTTC. Translated, it gives CASSTRLAGGEVAKNIQYF. The rearrangement links TRBV7-9 to TRBJ2-4; 13 bases are shared with TRBD2. Germline V gives CDR1 SEHNR, CDR2 FQNEAQ (reference sequence). Trimming cost V 5 bases and J 1 base; bases outside gene matches: 11. The CDR3 is 19 amino acids.

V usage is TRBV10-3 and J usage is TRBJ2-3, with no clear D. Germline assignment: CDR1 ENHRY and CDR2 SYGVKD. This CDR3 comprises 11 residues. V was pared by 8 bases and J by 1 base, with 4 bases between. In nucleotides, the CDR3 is TGTGCCATCGGACGCACAGATACGCAGTATTTT. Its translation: CAIGRTDTQYF.

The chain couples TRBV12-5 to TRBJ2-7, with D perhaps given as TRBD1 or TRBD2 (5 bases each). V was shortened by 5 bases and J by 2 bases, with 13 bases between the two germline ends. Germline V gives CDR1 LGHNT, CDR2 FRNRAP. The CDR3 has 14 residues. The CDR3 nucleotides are TGTGCTAGTGGTCCGGGGACGGTTCCCTACGAGCAGTACTTC. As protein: CASGPGTVPYEQYF.

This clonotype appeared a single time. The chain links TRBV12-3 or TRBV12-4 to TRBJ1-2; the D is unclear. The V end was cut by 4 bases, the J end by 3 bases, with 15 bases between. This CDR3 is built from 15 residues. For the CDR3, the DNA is TGTGCCAGCAGTTCCCTGTTGGGCCGTCACTATGGCTACACCTTC. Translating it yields CASSSLLGRHYGYTF.

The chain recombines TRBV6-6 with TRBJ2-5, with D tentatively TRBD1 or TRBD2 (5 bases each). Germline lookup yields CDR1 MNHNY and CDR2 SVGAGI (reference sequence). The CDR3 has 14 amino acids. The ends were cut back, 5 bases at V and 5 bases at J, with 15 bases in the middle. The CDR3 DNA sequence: TGTGCCAGCAGTCCCGGGACCGCTCGGGAGACCCAGTACTTC. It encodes CASSPGTARETQYF.

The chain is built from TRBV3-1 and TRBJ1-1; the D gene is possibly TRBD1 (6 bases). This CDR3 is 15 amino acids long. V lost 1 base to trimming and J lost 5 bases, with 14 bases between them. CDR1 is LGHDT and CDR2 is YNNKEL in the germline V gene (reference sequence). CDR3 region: CASSQGGARRTEAFF. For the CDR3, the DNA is TGTGCCAGCAGCCAAGGGGGGGCGCGACGGACTGAAGCTTTCTTT.

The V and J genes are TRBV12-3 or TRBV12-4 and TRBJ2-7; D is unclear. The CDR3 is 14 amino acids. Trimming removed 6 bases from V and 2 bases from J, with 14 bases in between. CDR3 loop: CASRPPLAAYEQYF. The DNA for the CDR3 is TGTGCCAGCAGACCCCCCCTGGCAGCCTACGAGCAGTACTTC.

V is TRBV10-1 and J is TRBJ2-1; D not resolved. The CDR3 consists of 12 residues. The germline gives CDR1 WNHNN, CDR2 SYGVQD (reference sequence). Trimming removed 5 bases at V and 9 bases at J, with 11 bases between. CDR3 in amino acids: CASSSSGIEQFF. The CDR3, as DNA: TGCGCCAGCAGTTCTAGTGGGATTGAGCAGTTCTTC.

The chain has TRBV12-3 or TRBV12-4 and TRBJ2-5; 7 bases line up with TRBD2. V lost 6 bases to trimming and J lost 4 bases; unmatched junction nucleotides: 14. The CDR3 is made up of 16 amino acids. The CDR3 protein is CASSPNPAGPPETQYF. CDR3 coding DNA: TGTGCCAGCAGCCCGAACCCAGCGGGACCCCCAGAGACCCAGTACTTC.

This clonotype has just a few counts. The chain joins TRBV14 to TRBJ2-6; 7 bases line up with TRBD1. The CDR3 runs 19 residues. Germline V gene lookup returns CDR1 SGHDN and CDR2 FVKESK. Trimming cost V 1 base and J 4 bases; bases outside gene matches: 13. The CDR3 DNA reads TGTGCCAGCAGCCAAGTAGCCCGGGACAGATTCTGGGGGGCCAACGTCCTGACTTTC. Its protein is CASSQVARDRFWGANVLTF.

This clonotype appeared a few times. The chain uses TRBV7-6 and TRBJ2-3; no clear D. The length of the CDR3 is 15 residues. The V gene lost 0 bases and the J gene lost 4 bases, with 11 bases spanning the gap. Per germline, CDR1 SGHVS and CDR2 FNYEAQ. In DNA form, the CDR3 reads TGTGCCAGCAGCTTAGCTTTTGTTAGCCCAGATACGCAGTATTTT. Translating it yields CASSLAFVSPDTQYF. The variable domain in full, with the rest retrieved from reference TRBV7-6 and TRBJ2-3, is GAGVSQSPRYKVTKRGQDVALRCDPISGHVSLYWYRQALGQGPEFLTYFNYEAQQDKSGLPNDRFSAERPEGSISTLTIQRTEQRDSAMYRCASSLAFVSPDTQYFGPGTRLTVL.

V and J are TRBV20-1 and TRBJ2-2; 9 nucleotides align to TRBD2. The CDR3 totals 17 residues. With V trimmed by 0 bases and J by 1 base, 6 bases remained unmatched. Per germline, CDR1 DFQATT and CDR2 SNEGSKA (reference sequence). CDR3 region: CSARDRGAGGNTGELFF. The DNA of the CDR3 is TGCAGTGCTAGAGATCGAGGAGCGGGGGGGAACACCGGGGAGCTGTTTTTT.

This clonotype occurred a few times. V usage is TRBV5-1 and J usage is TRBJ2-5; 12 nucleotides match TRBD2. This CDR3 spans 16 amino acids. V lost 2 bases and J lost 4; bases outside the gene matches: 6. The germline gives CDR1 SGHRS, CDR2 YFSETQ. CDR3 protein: CASSFLRTSGVETQYF. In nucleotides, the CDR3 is TGCGCCAGCAGCTTCCTACGGACTAGCGGGGTAGAGACCCAGTACTTC.

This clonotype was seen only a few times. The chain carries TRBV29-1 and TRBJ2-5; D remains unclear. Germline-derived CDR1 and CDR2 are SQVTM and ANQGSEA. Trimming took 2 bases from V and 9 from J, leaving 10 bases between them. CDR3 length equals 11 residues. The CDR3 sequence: CSVEMALAQYF. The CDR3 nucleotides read TGCAGCGTTGAAATGGCGCTGGCCCAGTACTTC.

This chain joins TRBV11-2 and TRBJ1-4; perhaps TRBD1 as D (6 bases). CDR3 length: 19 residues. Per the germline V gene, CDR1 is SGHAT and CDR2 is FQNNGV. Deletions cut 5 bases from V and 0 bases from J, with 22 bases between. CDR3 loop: CASSRTGTSIHATNEKLFF. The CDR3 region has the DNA TGTGCCAGCAGCAGGACCGGGACATCGATCCATGCAACTAATGAAAAACTGTTTTTT.